This TCR beta chain was observed in a study of OX40 agonist ivuxolimab in advanced cancers. This clone was recorded once. As yet, its antigen is unknown. Additional DNA sequences in this sample encode the identical CDR3. Trimming shortened V by 3 bases and J by 4 bases, and 4 bases separated the two germline ends. Per germline, CDR1 MNHEY and CDR2 SMNVEV (reference sequence). The CDR3 sequence is 11 residues long. General study results and limits: Clonal expansion in partial responders at 0.1-3.0 mg/kg ranked among the lowest.

The protocol was immunoSEQ multiplex PCR, while the TCRdb copy is restricted to in-frame clones and leaves out a portion. This repertoire shows about 30,000 clones, 75% to 90% found once; its top ten account for roughly 31%. Peripheral blood came from all dose cohorts at three timepoints. The clonotype originates from an adult with an advanced solid tumor such as melanoma, head and neck, liver or kidney cancer. The chain carries TRBV27 and TRBJ2-7; D not certain. The sample here was CD4+ or CD8+ T cells sorted from blood, taken in a trial of the OX40 agonist ivuxolimab. The CDR3 loop reads CASSFSYEQYF. CDR3 DNA sequence: TGTGCCAGCAGTTTTAGTTACGAGCAGTACTTC.